The rows below give T cell receptor beta chains drawn from one sample of a study of cytomegalovirus exposure and HLA in healthy donors. TCRdb's table, derived via immunoSEQ multiplex PCR, lists solely in-frame clones and lacks some. Among 150,000 to 160,000 clones listed, roughly 80% were seen once. What was sequenced was PBMCs. Every receptor here comes from a woman aged 40-49 years in good health and CMV-seronegative. CDR3s include the opening cysteine and the closing phenylalanine or tryptophan. A D gene is named only where the DNA matches it firmly. Clone size is not always given. Where it is, it says once, few, many or a class for expanded clones.

d_call,j_call,v_call,clone_size,cdr3_aa,cdr3_nt
NA,TRBJ2-5,TRBV7-9,NA,CASSLVGPETQYF,TGTGCCAGCAGCTTAGTTGGCCCAGAGACCCAGTACTTC
NA,TRBJ1-5,TRBV6-1,NA,CASSGRNSNQPQHF,TGTGCCAGCAGTGGGAGGAATAGCAATCAGCCCCAGCATTTT
NA,TRBJ1-1,TRBV13,NA,CASSLATEAFF,TGTGCCAGCAGCTTAGCTACCGAAGCTTTCTTT
TRBD1,TRBJ2-7,TRBV7-9,NA,CASTGQGYEQYF,TGTGCCAGCACGGGACAGGGCTACGAGCAGTACTTC
NA,TRBJ2-6,TRBV5-8,NA,CASSRRSGASGANVLTF,TGTGCCAGCAGCCGGAGGTCAGGGGCCTCTGGGGCCAACGTCCTGACTTTC
TRBD2,TRBJ2-7,TRBV10-1,NA,CASSEGLAELYEQYF,TGCGCCAGCAGTGAGGGACTAGCGGAGCTCTACGAGCAGTACTTC
NA,TRBJ1-2,TRBV28,NA,CASSLTAGYTF,TGTGCCAGCAGTTTGACTGCTGGCTACACCTTC
TRBD1,TRBJ1-2,TRBV5-4,NA,CASSFGTGGNGYTF,TGTGCCAGCAGCTTCGGGACAGGGGGCAATGGCTACACCTTC
NA,TRBJ2-7,TRBV5-1,NA,CASSDFYEQYF,TGCGCCAGCAGCGACTTCTACGAGCAGTACTTC
TRBD1,TRBJ1-3,TRBV11-2,NA,CASSSHRQGTGNTIYF,TGTGCCAGCAGCTCGCACCGACAGGGGACTGGAAACACCATATATTTT
TRBD1,TRBJ1-5,TRBV7-9,NA,CASSLGQGGGFEPQHF,TGTGCCAGCAGCTTAGGACAGGGGGGAGGTTTTGAGCCCCAGCATTTT
NA,TRBJ2-7,TRBV6-1,NA,CASSFSGGSAYEQYF,TGTGCCAGCAGCTTTTCGGGGGGCTCCGCCTACGAGCAGTACTTC
NA,TRBJ1-2,TRBV6-5,once,CASSEGQNYGYTF,TGTGCCAGCAGTGAAGGACAGAACTATGGCTACACCTTC
NA,TRBJ2-7,TRBV7-9,NA,CASSFWPEAYEQYF,TGTGCCAGCAGCTTTTGGCCCGAGGCCTACGAGCAGTACTTC
NA,TRBJ2-5,TRBV2,few,CASRRQPQETQYF,TGTGCCAGCAGAAGACAGCCCCAAGAGACCCAGTACTTC
TRBD1,TRBJ2-7,TRBV27,NA,CASSSQQGFSYEQYF,TGTGCCAGCAGTTCCCAACAGGGGTTCTCCTACGAGCAGTACTTC
TRBD1,TRBJ2-1,TRBV30,NA,CAWMGRGRLTLGYNEQFF,TGTGCCTGGATGGGCAGGGGGCGACTAACATTAGGGTACAATGAGCAGTTCTTC
TRBD1,TRBJ1-4,TRBV7-9,NA,CASSLDRSREKLFF,TGTGCCAGCAGCTTGGACAGGTCAAGAGAAAAACTGTTTTTT
TRBD1,TRBJ1-2,TRBV5-6,NA,CASSATGQGGEPF,TGTGCCAGCAGCGCCACTGGACAGGGGGGGGAACCCTTC
TRBD1,TRBJ1-1,TRBV5-1,NA,CASSADRGTEAFF,TGCGCCAGCAGCGCGGACAGGGGCACTGAAGCTTTCTTT
NA,TRBJ2-7,TRBV6-1,NA,CASRGSSYEQYF,TGTGCCAGCAGGGGGAGCTCCTACGAGCAGTACTTC
TRBD1,TRBJ2-7,TRBV2,few,CASYRGGAYEQYF,TGTGCCAGCTATAGAGGGGGCGCGTACGAGCAGTACTTC
TRBD2,TRBJ2-5,TRBV5-4,NA,CASTPIGLAGSQETQYF,TGTGCCAGCACCCCCATCGGGCTAGCGGGCTCCCAAGAGACCCAGTACTTC
TRBD2,TRBJ2-7,TRBV5-1,NA,CASSPTGLAASYEQYF,TGCGCCAGCAGCCCTACGGGACTAGCGGCCTCCTACGAGCAGTACTTC
NA,TRBJ2-7,TRBV11-2,once,CASSRGLNYEQYF,TGTGCCAGCAGCAGGGGACTCAACTACGAGCAGTACTTC
NA,TRBJ1-1,TRBV7-2,NA,CASSPVGGANTEAFF,TGTGCCAGCAGCCCGGTCGGGGGGGCGAACACTGAAGCTTTCTTT
NA,TRBJ2-7,TRBV5-4,NA,CASSRGSYEQYF,TGTGCCAGCAGCAGAGGGTCCTACGAGCAGTACTTC
NA,TRBJ1-5,TRBV2,once,CASSERENQPQHF,TGTGCCAGCAGTGAGCGGGAAAATCAGCCCCAGCATTTT
NA,TRBJ1-2,TRBV7-2,NA,CASSVGRENGYTF,TGTGCCAGCAGCGTAGGGAGAGAAAATGGCTACACCTTC
NA,TRBJ2-7,TRBV6-1,NA,CASSELNPTGAYEQYF,TGTGCCAGCAGTGAATTAAACCCCACGGGAGCCTACGAGCAGTACTTC
NA,TRBJ2-7,TRBV5-1,NA,CASSLVAGVPYEQYF,TGCGCCAGCAGCTTGGTGGCTGGAGTCCCCTACGAGCAGTACTTC
NA,TRBJ2-2,TRBV10-3,few,CAISTPSFTGELFF,TGTGCCATCAGTACTCCGTCGTTTACCGGGGAGCTGTTTTTT
NA,TRBJ1-1,TRBV7-9,NA,CASSLGQGNTEAFF,TGTGCCAGCAGCTTGGGTCAGGGCAACACTGAAGCTTTCTTT
NA,TRBJ2-3,TRBV5-1,NA,CASSGGEGTDTQYF,TGCGCCAGCAGTGGAGGGGAGGGCACAGATACGCAGTATTTT
NA,TRBJ2-2,TRBV4-1,NA,CASSQVAANTGELFF,TGCGCCAGCAGCCAAGTTGCGGCGAACACCGGGGAGCTGTTTTTT
TRBD2,TRBJ2-5,TRBV5-1,NA,CASSPLVIGTSEETQYF,TGCGCCAGCAGCCCCCTGGTTATCGGGACTAGCGAAGAGACCCAGTACTTC
TRBD2,TRBJ2-1,TRBV2,NA,CASSGRLAVGEEQSGYNEQFF,TGTGCCAGCAGTGGCAGACTAGCGGTCGGAGAGGAGCAAAGTGGGTACAATGAGCAGTTCTTC
TRBD1,TRBJ1-1,TRBV5-4,NA,CASSSGQAGTEAFF,TGTGCCAGCAGCTCGGGACAGGCTGGCACTGAAGCTTTCTTT
NA,TRBJ2-6,TRBV7-8,few,CASSPSGDFGANVLTF,TGTGCCAGCAGCCCGTCAGGCGATTTTGGGGCCAACGTCCTGACTTTC
TRBD1,TRBJ1-5,TRBV6-5,NA,CASSSPRGLPQHF,TGTGCCAGCAGTTCCCCCAGGGGGCTGCCCCAGCATTTT
NA,TRBJ2-1,TRBV25-1,NA,CASSVLQGSGYNEQFF,TGTGCCAGCAGTGTGTTGCAGGGGAGCGGCTACAATGAGCAGTTCTTC
NA,TRBJ2-7,TRBV28,NA,CASRTGSYEQYF,TGTGCCAGCAGGACAGGATCTTACGAGCAGTACTTC
TRBD1,TRBJ2-7,TRBV28,NA,CASRRGQGTYEQYF,TGTGCCAGCAGGAGGGGACAGGGAACCTACGAGCAGTACTTC
NA,TRBJ1-1,TRBV28,NA,CASSFSGAYTEAFF,TGTGCCAGCAGTTTTTCTGGTGCGTACACTGAAGCTTTCTTT
NA,TRBJ2-7,TRBV2,few,CASMRDTISTYEQYF,TGTGCCAGCATGAGGGACACCATCAGCACCTACGAGCAGTACTTC
TRBD1,TRBJ2-5,TRBV6-1,NA,CASSVTGGGETQYF,TGTGCCAGCAGTGTGACAGGGGGCGGGGAGACCCAGTACTTC
NA,TRBJ1-1,TRBV7-6,NA,CASSAKLMNTEAFF,TGTGCCAGCAGCGCTAAACTAATGAACACTGAAGCTTTCTTT
TRBD2,TRBJ2-7,TRBV6-1,few,CASSERLAGGYEQYF,TGTGCCAGCAGTGAAAGACTAGCGGGAGGCTACGAGCAGTACTTC
NA,TRBJ1-1,TRBV11-2,few,CASSLAQDTEAFF,TGTGCCAGCAGCTTAGCGCAGGACACTGAAGCTTTCTTT
TRBD2,TRBJ2-5,TRBV7-2,NA,CASSLGTLAGGETQYF,TGTGCCAGCAGCTTAGGGACACTAGCGGGAGGAGAGACCCAGTACTTC
NA,TRBJ1-2,TRBV7-2,NA,CASSFGKGSYGYTF,TGTGCCAGCAGCTTCGGGAAAGGGAGCTATGGCTACACCTTC
TRBD1,TRBJ2-1,TRBV7-2,once,CASSLPGTGGTGEQFF,TGTGCCAGCAGCCTGCCCGGGACAGGGGGAACGGGGGAGCAGTTCTTC
NA,TRBJ1-1,TRBV11-3,NA,CASSLLQSPAEMNTEAFF,TGTGCCAGCAGCTTGTTACAGAGCCCAGCGGAGATGAACACTGAAGCTTTCTTT
TRBD1,TRBJ1-2,TRBV5-1,NA,CASSPAGGSGYTF,TGCGCCAGCAGCCCTGCAGGGGGCTCTGGCTACACCTTC
TRBD2,TRBJ2-2,TRBV5-1,NA,CASSSNLAGGNTGELFF,TGCGCCAGCAGCTCAAATCTAGCGGGGGGGAACACCGGGGAGCTGTTTTTT
NA,TRBJ2-5,TRBV7-8,NA,CASSFLPGDETQYF,TGTGCCAGCAGCTTCCTTCCAGGGGATGAGACCCAGTACTTC
NA,TRBJ1-2,TRBV5-6,NA,CASRRIGGDYGYTF,TGTGCCAGCAGACGTATTGGGGGCGACTATGGCTACACCTTC
NA,TRBJ2-3,TRBV7-2,NA,CASSLALGPGNF,TGTGCCAGCAGCTTAGCCCTCGGCCCGGGGAATTTT
TRBD2,TRBJ2-1,TRBV5-1,NA,CASSLGPGLGYNEQFF,TGCGCCAGCAGCTTGGGCCCGGGACTAGGCTACAATGAGCAGTTCTTC